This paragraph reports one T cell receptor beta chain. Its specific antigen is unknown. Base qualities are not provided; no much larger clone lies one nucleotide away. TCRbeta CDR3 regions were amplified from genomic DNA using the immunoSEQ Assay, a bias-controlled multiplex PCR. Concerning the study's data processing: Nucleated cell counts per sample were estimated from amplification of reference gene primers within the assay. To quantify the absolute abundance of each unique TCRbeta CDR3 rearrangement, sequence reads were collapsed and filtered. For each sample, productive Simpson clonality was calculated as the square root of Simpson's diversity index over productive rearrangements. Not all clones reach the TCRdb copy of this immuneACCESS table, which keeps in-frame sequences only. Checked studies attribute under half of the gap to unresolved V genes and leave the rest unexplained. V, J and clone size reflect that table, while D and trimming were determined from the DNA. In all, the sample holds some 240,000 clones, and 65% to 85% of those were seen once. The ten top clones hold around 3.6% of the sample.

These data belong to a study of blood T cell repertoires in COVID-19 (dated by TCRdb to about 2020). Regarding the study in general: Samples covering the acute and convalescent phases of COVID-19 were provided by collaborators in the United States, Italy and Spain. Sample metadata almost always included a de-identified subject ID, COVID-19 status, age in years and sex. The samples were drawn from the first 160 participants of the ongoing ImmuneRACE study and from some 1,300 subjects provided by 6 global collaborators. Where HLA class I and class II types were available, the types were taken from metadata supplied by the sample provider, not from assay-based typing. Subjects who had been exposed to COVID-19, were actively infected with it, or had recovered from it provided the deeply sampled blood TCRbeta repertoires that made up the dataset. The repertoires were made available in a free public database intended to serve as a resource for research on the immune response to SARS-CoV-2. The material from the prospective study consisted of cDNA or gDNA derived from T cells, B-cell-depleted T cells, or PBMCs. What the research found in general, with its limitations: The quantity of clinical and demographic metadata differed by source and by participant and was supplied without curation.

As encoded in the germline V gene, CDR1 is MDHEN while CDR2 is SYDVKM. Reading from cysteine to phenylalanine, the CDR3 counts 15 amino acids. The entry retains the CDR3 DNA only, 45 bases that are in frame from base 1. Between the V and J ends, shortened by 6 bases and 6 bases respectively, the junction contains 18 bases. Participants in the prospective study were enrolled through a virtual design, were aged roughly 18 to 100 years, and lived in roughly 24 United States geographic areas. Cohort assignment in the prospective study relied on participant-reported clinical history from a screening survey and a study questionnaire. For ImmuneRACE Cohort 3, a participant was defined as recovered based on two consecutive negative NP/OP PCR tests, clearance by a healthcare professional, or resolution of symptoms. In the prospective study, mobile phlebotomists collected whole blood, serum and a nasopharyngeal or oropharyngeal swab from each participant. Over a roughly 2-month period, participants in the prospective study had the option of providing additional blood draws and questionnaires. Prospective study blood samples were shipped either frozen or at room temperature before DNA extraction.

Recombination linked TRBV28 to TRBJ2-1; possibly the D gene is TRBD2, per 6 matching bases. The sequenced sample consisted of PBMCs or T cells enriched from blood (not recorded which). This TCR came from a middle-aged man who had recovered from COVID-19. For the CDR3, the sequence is CASRAWGASANEQFF. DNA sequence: TGTGCCAGCAGGGCCTGGGGAGCTAGCGCCAATGAGCAGTTCTTC.